This T cell receptor beta chain was observed in a study of OX40 agonist ivuxolimab in advanced cancers. Points from the study as a whole: At doses 0.1 to 3.0 mg/kg, CD4+ and CD8+ clones expanded.

Germline assignment: CDR1 WSHSY and CDR2 SAAADI. The CDR3 length is 14 residues. Trimming cost V 6 bases and J 5 bases; bases outside gene matches: 7. The protocol was immunoSEQ multiplex PCR, while the TCRdb copy is restricted to in-frame clones and leaves out a portion. The repertoire holds some 77,000 clones, with about four fifths as singletons. Note on this clone: The antigen remains unidentified.

The chain uses TRBV10-2 and TRBJ2-1; 7 bases align to TRBD1. The TCR comes from an adult with an advanced solid tumor such as melanoma, head and neck, liver or kidney cancer. Sequenced material: CD4+ or CD8+ T cells sorted from blood, taken in a trial of the OX40 agonist ivuxolimab. CDR3 protein: CASRGVGTDNEQFF. The CDR3 bases are TGCGCCAGCAGGGGAGTCGGGACAGACAATGAGCAGTTCTTC.